A single sample gave rise to the 3 T cell receptor beta chains below, sequenced in a study of cytomegalovirus exposure and HLA in healthy donors. Data came from immunoSEQ multiplex PCR; TCRdb stores just in-frame clones and leaves some out. Of about 79,000 clones listed, approximately 93% are singletons. The sequenced sample was PBMCs. The source is a woman younger than 45 in good health and CMV-seronegative.

The genes are TRBV7-6 and TRBJ1-2; D is undetermined. Germline loops: CDR1 SGHVS, CDR2 FNYEAQ. Trimming removed 4 bases at V and 8 bases at J, with 14 bases between. The length of the CDR3 is 13 residues. CDR3 sequence reads: CASSSPGRVGYTF. The CDR3, as DNA: TGTGCCAGCAGCTCCCCTGGGCGGGTCGGCTACACCTTC.

The J gene is TRBJ2-7, the V gene TRBV4-1, with 13 bases that match TRBD2. V lost 4 bases and J lost 5; bases outside the gene matches: 5. The germline V gene encodes CDR1 MGHRA and CDR2 YSYEKL. CDR3 length: 15 amino acids. CDR3 bases: TGCGCCAGCAGCCCGGGACTAGCGGGACAGGACGAGCAGTACTTC. Translation: CASSPGLAGQDEQYF.

This clone is a singleton in its sample. The J gene is TRBJ2-1, the V gene TRBV7-3; 7 nucleotides agree with TRBD2. Germline loops: CDR1 SGHTA, CDR2 FQGTGA. This CDR3 spans 16 amino acids. The V and J ends lost 1 base and 3 bases, in that order; junction bases with no gene match: 6. The CDR3 sequence is CASSLNGLADYNEQFF. The CDR3 DNA reads TGTGCCAGCAGCTTAAATGGGCTAGCGGACTACAATGAGCAGTTCTTC.